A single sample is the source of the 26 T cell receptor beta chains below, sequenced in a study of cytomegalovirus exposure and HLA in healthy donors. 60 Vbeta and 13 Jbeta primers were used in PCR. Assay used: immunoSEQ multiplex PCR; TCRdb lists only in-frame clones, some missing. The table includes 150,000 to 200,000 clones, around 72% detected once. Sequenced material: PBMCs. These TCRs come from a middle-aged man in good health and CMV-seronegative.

The CDR3 nucleotides read TGTGCCAGTAGTATAACGGAGGGAAAGGGCTACACCTTC. Translating gives CASSITEGKGYTF. V usage is TRBV19 and J usage is TRBJ1-2, with unresolved D. The ends were cut back, 2 bases at V and 8 bases at J, with 12 bases in the middle. CDR1 and CDR2 (germline): LNHDA, SQIVND (reference sequence). The CDR3 has 13 amino acids.

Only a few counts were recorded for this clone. The CDR3 sequence is CASSPGLGPQHF. CDR3 nucleotide sequence: TGTGCCAGCAGCCCAGGCCTGGGGCCCCAGCATTTT. The rearrangement links TRBV7-9 to TRBJ1-5; no reliable D call. Trimming took 5 bases from V and 9 from J, leaving 11 bases between them. Germline CDR1 reads SEHNR; CDR2 reads FQNEAQ (reference sequence). This CDR3 comprises 12 residues.

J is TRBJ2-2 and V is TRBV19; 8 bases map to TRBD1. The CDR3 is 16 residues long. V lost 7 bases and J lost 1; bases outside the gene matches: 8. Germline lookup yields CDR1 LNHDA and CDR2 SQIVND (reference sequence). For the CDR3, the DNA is TGTGCCAGTATCCCAGGGGGGACAGGGAACACCGGGGAGCTGTTTTTT. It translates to CASIPGGTGNTGELFF.

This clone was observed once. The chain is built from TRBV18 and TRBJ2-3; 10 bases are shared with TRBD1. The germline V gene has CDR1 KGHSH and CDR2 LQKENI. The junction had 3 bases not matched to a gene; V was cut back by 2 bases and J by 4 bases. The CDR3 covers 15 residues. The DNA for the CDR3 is TGTGCCAGCTCACCAGGGACAGGGGAGGCAGATACGCAGTATTTT. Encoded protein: CASSPGTGEADTQYF.

The CDR3 DNA follows: TGTGCCAGCAGCTTAACCGCGGGGGCCAGCACAGATACGCAGTATTTT. This gives the protein CASSLTAGASTDTQYF. This chain connects TRBV7-3 to TRBJ2-3, with a possible D match to TRBD2 (7 bases). This CDR3 contains 16 residues. Germline V gene lookup returns CDR1 SGHTA and CDR2 FQGTGA. The germline V and J ends were trimmed by 0 bases and 0 bases, with 10 bases remaining between them. Filled out from reference TRBV7-3 and TRBJ2-3, the complete variable domain reads GAGVSQTPSNKVTEKGKYVELRCDPISGHTALYWYRQSLGQGPEFLIYFQGTGAADDSGLPNDRFFAVRPEGSVSTLKIQRTERGDSAVYLCASSLTAGASTDTQYFGPGTRLTVL.

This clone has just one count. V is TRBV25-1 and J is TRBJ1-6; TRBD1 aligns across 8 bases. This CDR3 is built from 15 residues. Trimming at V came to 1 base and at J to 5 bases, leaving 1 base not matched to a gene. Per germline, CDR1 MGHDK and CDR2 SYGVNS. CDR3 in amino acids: CASSESDRDNSPLHF. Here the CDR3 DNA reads TGTGCCAGCAGTGAATCGGACAGGGATAATTCACCCCTCCACTTT.

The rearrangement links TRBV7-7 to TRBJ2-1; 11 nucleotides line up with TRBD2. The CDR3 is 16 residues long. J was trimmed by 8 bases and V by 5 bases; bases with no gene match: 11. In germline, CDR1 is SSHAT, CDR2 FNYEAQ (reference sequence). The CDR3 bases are TGTGCCAGCAGCAAGAGTTCTAGCGGGGGGAGGTATGAGCAGTTCTTC. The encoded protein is CASSKSSSGGRYEQFF.

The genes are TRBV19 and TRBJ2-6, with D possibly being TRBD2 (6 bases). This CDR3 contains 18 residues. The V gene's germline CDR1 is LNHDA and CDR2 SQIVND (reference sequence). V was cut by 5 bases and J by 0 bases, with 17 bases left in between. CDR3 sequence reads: CASSLGGPGSSGANVLTF. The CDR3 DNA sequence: TGTGCCAGTAGTTTGGGAGGACCGGGGAGCTCTGGGGCCAACGTCCTGACTTTC.

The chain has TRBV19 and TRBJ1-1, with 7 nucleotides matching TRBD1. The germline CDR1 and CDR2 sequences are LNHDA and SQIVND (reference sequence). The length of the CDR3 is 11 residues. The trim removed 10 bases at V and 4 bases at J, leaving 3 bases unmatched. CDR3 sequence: CATYRGTEAFF. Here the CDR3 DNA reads TGTGCCACCTACAGGGGCACTGAAGCTTTCTTT.

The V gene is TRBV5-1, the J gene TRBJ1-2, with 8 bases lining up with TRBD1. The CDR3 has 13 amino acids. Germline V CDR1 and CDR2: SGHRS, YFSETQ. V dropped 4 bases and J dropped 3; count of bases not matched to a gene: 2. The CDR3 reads CASSVQGDYGYTF. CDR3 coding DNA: TGCGCCAGCAGCGTACAGGGGGACTATGGCTACACCTTC.

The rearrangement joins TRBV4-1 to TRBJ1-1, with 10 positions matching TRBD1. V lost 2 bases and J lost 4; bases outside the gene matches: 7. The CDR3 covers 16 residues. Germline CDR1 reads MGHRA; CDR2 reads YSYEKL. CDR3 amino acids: CASSQSPGTGVTEAFF. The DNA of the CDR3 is TGCGCCAGCAGCCAAAGCCCCGGGACAGGGGTCACTGAAGCTTTCTTT.

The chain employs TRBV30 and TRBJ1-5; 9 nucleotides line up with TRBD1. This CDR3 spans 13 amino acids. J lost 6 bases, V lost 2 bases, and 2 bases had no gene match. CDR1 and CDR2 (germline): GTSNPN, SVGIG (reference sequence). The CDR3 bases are TGTGCCTGGAGTCGGACAGGGGCTCAGCCCCAGCATTTT. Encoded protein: CAWSRTGAQPQHF. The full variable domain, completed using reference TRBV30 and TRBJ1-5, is SQTIHQWPATLVQPVGSPLSLECTVEGTSNPNLYWYRQAAGRGLQLLFYSVGIGQISSEVPQNLSASRPQDRQFILSSKKLLLSDSGFYLCAWSRTGAQPQHFGDGTRLSIL.

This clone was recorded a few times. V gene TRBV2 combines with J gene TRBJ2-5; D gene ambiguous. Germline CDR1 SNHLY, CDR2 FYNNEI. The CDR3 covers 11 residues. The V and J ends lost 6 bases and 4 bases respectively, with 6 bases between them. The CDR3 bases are TGTGCCAGCAGGCTAACAGAGACCCAGTACTTC. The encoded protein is CASRLTETQYF.

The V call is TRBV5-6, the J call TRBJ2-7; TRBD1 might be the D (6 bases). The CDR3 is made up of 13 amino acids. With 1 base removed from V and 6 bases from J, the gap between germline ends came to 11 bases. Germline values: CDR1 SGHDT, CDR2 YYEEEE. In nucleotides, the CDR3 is TGTGCCAGCAGCTTGTCAGGGGTGGTCGAGCAGTACTTC. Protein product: CASSLSGVVEQYF.

This CDR3 is CASSLGGDLFSSGNTIYF. The DNA for the CDR3 is TGTGCCAGCAGCTTAGGGGGGGACCTCTTTAGCTCTGGAAACACCATATATTTT. The chain has TRBV11-2 and TRBJ1-3; D is perhaps TRBD1 (5 bases). The CDR3 length is 18 residues. V lost 1 base to trimming and J lost 0 bases, with 16 bases between them. Germline CDR1 is SGHAT and CDR2 is FQNNGV.

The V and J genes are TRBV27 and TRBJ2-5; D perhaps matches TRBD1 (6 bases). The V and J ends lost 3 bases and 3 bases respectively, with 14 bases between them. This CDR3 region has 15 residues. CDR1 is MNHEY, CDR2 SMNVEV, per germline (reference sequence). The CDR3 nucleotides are TGTGCCAGCAGTTTTAGGGGGTCGAGGGAAGAGACCCAGTACTTC. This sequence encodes CASSFRGSREETQYF.

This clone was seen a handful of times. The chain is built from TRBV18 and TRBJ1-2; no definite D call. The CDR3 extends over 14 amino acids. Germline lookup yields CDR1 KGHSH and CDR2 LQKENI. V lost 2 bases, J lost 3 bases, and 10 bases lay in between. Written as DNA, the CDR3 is TGTGCCAGCTCACCAGGAGGGAACTACTATGGCTACACCTTC. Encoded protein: CASSPGGNYYGYTF.

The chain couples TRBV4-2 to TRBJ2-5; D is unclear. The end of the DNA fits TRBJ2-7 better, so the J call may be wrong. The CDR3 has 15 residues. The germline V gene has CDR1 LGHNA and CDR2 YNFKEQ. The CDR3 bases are TGTGCCAGCAGCCAAGATGAAGCCCCTACCTACGAGCAGTACTTC. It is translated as CASSQDEAPTYEQYF.

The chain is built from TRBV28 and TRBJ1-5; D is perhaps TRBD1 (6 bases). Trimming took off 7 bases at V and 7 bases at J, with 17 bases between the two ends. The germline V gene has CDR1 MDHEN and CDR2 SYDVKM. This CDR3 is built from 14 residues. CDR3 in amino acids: CASTPGTSHQPQHF. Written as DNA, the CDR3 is TGTGCCAGCACCCCCGGGACAAGTCACCAGCCCCAGCATTTT.

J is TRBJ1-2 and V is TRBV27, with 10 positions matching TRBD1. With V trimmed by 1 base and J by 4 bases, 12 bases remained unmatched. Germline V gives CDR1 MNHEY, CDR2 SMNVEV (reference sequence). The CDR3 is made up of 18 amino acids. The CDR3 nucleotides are TGTGCCAGCAGTTTATTCGCGACAGGGGGCGCCGCCGGCTATGGCTACACCTTC. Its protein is CASSLFATGGAAGYGYTF.

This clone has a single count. As DNA, the CDR3 is TGTGCCAGCAGCTTGTGGGCCACCCAGGGGGGCCTGGAGACCCAGTACTTC. Translating it yields CASSLWATQGGLETQYF. V and J are TRBV11-2 and TRBJ2-5, with a weak D call TRBD1 (7 bases). The CDR3 sequence is 17 residues long. V lost 3 bases and J 5 bases, leaving 22 bases between the germline ends. From germline, CDR1 is SGHAT and CDR2 FQNNGV.

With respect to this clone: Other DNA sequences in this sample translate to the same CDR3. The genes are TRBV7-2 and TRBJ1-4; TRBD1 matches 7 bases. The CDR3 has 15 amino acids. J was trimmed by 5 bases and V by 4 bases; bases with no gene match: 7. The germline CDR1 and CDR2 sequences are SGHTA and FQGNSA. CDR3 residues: CASSSRTGRNEKLFF. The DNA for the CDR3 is TGTGCCAGCAGCTCCCGGACAGGCAGGAATGAAAAACTGTTTTTT.

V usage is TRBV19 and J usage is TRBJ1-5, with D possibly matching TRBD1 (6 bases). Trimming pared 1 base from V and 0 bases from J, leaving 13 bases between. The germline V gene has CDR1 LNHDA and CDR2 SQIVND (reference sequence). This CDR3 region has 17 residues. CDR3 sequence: CASSIVRTAYSNQPQHF. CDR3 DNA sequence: TGTGCCAGTAGTATAGTCCGGACAGCTTATAGCAATCAGCCCCAGCATTTT.

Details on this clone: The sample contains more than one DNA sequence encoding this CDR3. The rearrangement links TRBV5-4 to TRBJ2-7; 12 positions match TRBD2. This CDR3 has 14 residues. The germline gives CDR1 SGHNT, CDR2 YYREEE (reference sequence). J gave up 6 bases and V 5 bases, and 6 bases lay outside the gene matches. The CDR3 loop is CASSWGLAGGEQYF. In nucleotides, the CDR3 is TGTGCCAGCAGTTGGGGACTAGCGGGTGGCGAGCAGTACTTC.

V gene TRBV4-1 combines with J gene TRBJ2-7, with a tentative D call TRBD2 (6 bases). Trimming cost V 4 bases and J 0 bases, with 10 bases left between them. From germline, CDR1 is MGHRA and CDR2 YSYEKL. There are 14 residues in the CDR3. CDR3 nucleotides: TGCGCCAGCAGCCCCACCGGGGGCTCCTACGAGCAGTACTTC. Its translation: CASSPTGGSYEQYF.

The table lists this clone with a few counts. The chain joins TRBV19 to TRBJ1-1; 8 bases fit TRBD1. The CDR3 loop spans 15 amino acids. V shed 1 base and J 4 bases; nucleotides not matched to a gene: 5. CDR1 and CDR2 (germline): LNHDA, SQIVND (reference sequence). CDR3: CASSIARQGRTEAFF. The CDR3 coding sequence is TGTGCCAGTAGTATAGCCAGACAGGGGCGCACTGAAGCTTTCTTT.